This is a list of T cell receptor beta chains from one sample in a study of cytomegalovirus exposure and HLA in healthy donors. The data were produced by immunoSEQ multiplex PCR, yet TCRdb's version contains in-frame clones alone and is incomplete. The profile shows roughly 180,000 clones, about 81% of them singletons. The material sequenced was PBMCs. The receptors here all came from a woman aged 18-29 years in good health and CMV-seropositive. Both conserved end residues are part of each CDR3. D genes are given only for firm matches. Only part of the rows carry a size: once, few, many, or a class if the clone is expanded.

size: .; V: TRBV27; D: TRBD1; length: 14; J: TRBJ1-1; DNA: TGTGCCAGCAGCCCGACAGGGTGGGAAACTGAAGCTTTCTTT; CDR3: CASSPTGWETEAFF
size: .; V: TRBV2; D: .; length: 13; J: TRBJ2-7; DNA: TGTGCCAGCAGTACGGGACAAACCTACGAGCAGTACTTC; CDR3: CASSTGQTYEQYF
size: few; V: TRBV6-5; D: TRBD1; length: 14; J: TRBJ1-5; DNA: TGTGCCAGCACCACGGGCAGGGGGGATCAGCCCCAGCATTTT; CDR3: CASTTGRGDQPQHF
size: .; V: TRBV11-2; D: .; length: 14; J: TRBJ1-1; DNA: TGTGCCAGCAGCTTATTACTCGTCCCGTCCGAAGCTTTCTTT; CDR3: CASSLLLVPSEAFF
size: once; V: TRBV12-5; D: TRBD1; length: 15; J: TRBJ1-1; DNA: TGTGCTAGTGGATATGGACAGGGGGAGGATACTGAAGCTTTCTTT; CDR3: CASGYGQGEDTEAFF
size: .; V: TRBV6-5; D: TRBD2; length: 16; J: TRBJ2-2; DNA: TGTGCCAGCAGTTTTAGCGGGGGGGCCGTGACCGGGGAGCTGTTTTTT; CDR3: CASSFSGGAVTGELFF
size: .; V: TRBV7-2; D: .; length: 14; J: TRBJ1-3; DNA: TGTGCCAGCAGCTACACTAGCTCTGGAAACACCATATATTTT; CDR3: CASSYTSSGNTIYF
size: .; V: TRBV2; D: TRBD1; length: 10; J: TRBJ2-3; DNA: TGTGCCAGCGGACAGGGAGTGCCGTATTTT; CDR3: CASGQGVPYF
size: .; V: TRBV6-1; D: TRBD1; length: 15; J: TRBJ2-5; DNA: TGTGCCAGCAGTGGGGGACAGGGGATTCAAGAGACCCAGTACTTC; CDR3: CASSGGQGIQETQYF
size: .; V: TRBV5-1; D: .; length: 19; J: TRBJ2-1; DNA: TGCGCCAGCAGTAGAAGACCGGTTGAGACAGTTAGCTCCTACAATGAGCAGTTCTTC; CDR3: CASSRRPVETVSSYNEQFF
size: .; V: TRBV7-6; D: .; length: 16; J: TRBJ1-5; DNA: TGTGCCACATCTAGCTCCAGTGGGGGGAGCAATCAGCCCCAGCATTTT; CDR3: CATSSSSGGSNQPQHF
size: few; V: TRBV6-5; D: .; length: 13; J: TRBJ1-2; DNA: TGTGCCAGCAGTCCTTCTGCTAACTATGGCTACACCTTC; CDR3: CASSPSANYGYTF
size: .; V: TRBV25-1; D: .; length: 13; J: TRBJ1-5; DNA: TGTGCCAGCAAAGGGGCTGGAAATCAGCCCCAGCATTTT; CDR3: CASKGAGNQPQHF
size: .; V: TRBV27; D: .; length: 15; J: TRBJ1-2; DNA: TGTGCCAGCAGTTTAACCGGGACTGCAAACTATGGCTACACCTTC; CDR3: CASSLTGTANYGYTF
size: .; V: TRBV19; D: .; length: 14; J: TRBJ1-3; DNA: TGTGCCAGTAGTATAGACGGGAGCGGAAACACCATATATTTT; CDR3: CASSIDGSGNTIYF
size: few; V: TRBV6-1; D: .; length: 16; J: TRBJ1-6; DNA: TGTGCCAGCAGTGAAGCGCACGTGACGGAGGATTCACCCCTCCACTTT; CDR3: CASSEAHVTEDSPLHF
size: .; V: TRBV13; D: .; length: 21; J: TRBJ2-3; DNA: TGTGCCAGCAGATTAGAGATGGCGGCAGGGGTACTCCCGGGCTTCACAGATACGCAGTATTTT; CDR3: CASRLEMAAGVLPGFTDTQYF
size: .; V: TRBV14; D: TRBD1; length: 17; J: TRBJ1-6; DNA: TGTGCCAGCAGCCAAGAGCCAGGGGGCTATACCGGCTCACCCCTCCACTTT; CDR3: CASSQEPGGYTGSPLHF
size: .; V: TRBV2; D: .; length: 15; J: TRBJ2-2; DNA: TGTGCCAGCACGGGTAGTAGTAGGAACACCGGGGAGCTGTTTTTT; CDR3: CASTGSSRNTGELFF
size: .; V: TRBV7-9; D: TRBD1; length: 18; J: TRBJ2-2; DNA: TGTGCCAGCAGCCCCCGGACCGGGACAGGGGCCTACACCGGGGAGCTGTTTTTT; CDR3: CASSPRTGTGAYTGELFF
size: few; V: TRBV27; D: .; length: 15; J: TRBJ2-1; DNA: TGTGCCAGCAGTTTGCGGGGAAGCTCCTACAATGAGCAGTTCTTC; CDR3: CASSLRGSSYNEQFF
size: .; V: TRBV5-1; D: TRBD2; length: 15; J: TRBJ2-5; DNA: TGCGCCAGCAGCTTGGCCGAATGGGGGGGGACGGCCCAGTACTTC; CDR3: CASSLAEWGGTAQYF
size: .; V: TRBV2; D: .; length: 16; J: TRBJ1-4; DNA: TGTGCCAGCAGGAGAGTCCACAGGGTATCGGATGAAAAACTGTTTTTT; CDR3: CASRRVHRVSDEKLFF
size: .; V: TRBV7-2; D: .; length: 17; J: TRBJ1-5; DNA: TGTGCCAGCAGCTTAGGCGGGGGCCCTTATAGCAATCAGCCCCAGCATTTT; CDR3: CASSLGGGPYSNQPQHF
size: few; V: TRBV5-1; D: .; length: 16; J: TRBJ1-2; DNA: TGCGCCAGCAGCTCGTCATTGGATGTCAGAGGGAGAGGCTACACCTTC; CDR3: CASSSSLDVRGRGYTF
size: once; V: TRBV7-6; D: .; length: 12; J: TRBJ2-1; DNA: TGTGCCAGCCACAGCTCCTACAATGAGCAGTTCTTC; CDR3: CASHSSYNEQFF
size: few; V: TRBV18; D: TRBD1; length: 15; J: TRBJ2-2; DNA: TGTGCCAGCTCACTGGGACAGGGTAACACCGGGGAGCTGTTTTTT; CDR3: CASSLGQGNTGELFF
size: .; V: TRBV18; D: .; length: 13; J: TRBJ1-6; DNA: TGTGCCAGCTCCCCCGGTGGTAATTCACCCCTCCACTTT; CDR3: CASSPGGNSPLHF
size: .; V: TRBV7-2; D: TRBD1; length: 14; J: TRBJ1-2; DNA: TGTGCCAGCAGCCGAATTCGGGACAGAGATGGCTACACCTTC; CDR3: CASSRIRDRDGYTF
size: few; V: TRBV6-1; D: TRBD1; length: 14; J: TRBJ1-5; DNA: TGTGCCAGCAGTTATCAGGGGGCGGTCCAGCCCCAGCATTTT; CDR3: CASSYQGAVQPQHF
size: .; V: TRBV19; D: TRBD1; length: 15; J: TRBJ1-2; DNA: TGTGCCACTCGGGACAGCAGGGGCGGTACCCATGGCTACACCTTC; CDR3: CATRDSRGGTHGYTF
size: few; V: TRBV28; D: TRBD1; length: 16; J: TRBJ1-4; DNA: TGTGCCAGCAGTTTATTTAGAACAGGGGTAGGGGAAAAACTGTTTTTT; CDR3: CASSLFRTGVGEKLFF
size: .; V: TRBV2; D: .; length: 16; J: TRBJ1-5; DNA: TGTGCCAGCAGGGGGACCGCGGGGACGGTTAATCAGCCCCAGCATTTT; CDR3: CASRGTAGTVNQPQHF
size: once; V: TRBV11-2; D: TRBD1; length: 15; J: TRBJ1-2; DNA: TGTGCCAGCAGCTACCGGACAGGGAGGAGCTATGGCTACACCTTC; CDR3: CASSYRTGRSYGYTF
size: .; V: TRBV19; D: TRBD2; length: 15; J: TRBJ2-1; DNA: TGTGCCAGTAGTATTCTAGCGGGGGGGAACAATGAGCAGTTCTTC; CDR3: CASSILAGGNNEQFF
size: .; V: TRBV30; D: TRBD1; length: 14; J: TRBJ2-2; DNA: TGTGCCTGGAGGCCCGACAGGGGCCCCGGGGAGCTGTTTTTT; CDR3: CAWRPDRGPGELFF
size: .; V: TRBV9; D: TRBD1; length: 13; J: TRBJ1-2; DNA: TGTGCCAGCAGCCTTGGGACAGACTATGGCTACACCTTC; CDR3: CASSLGTDYGYTF
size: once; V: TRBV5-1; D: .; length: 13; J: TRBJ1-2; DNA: TGCGCCAGCAGCTTGGGACAGCGAGGAGGCTACACCTTC; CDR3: CASSLGQRGGYTF
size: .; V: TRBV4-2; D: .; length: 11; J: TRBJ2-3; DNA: TGTGCCAGCAGCCAAGAGGGAGAACAGTATTTT; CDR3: CASSQEGEQYF
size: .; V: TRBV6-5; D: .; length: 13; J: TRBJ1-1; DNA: TGTGCCAGCAGAACCGGGACTAAGAAAAAAGCTTTCTTT; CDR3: CASRTGTKKKAFF
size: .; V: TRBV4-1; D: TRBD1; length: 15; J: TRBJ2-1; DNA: TGCGCCAGCAGCCAAACCGGGACAGGATACAATGAGCAGTTCTTC; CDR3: CASSQTGTGYNEQFF
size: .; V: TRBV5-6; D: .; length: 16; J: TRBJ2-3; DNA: TGTGCCAGCAGCTTGTATAGGTGGGGGGTCACAGATACGCAGTATTTT; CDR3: CASSLYRWGVTDTQYF
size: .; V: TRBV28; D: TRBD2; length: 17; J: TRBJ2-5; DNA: TGTGCCAGCACGCCAGGGGGGGGACTAGCGGGCCAAGAGACCCAGTACTTC; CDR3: CASTPGGGLAGQETQYF
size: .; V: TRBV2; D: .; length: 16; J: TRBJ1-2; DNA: TGTGCCAGCAGTGTTCTTCGGGGGGGCTCTAACTATGGCTACACCTTC; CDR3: CASSVLRGGSNYGYTF
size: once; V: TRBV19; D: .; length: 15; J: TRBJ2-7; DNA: TGTGCCAGTAGTACACAGGGTGGCGGAAGACACGAGCAGTACTTC; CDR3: CASSTQGGGRHEQYF
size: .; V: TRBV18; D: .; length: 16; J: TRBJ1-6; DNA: TGTGCCAGCTCACGTCAGGGACAATTTTATAATTCACCCCTCCACTTT; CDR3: CASSRQGQFYNSPLHF
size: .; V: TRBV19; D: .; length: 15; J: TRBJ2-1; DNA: TGTGCCAGTAGTATAGGGACAGCGTCCTACAATGAGCAGTTCTTC; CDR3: CASSIGTASYNEQFF
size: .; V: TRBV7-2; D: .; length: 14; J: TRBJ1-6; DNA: TGTGCCAGCAGCTTAACTGGGAGGGGGTCACCCCTCCACTTT; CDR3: CASSLTGRGSPLHF
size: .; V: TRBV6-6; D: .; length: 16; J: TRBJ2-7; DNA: TGTGCCAGCAGTTACTTTATGCCAGGCAGGGCGTACGAGCAGTACTTC; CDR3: CASSYFMPGRAYEQYF
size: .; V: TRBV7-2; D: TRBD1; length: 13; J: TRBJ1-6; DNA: TGTGCCAGCAGCAGAGGGGGCAATTCACCCCTCCACTTT; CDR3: CASSRGGNSPLHF
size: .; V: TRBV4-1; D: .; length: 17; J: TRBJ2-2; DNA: TGCGCCAGCAGCCAAGATGGGAGTAGACGGGGGACCGGGGAGCTGTTTTTT; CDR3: CASSQDGSRRGTGELFF
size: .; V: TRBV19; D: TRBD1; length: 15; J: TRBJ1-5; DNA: TGTGCCAGTCAACCGGGGACAGGGGGCAATCAGCCCCAGCATTTT; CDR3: CASQPGTGGNQPQHF